This TCR beta chain was captured in a study of OX40 agonist ivuxolimab in advanced cancers. The germline gives CDR1 MNHEY, CDR2 SMNVEV (reference sequence). V gave up 7 bases and J gave up 0 bases, with 8 bases separating them. The CDR3 has 13 residues. As for this clone: Its specificity is not known.

Profiled with immunoSEQ multiplex PCR; TCRdb holds only in-frame clones, not every one. Of about 82,000 clones listed, roughly 85% are singletons. Whole-study findings and limits: With doses of 0.1 to 3.0 mg/kg, CD4+ and CD8+ blood T cells had undergone clonal expansion by week 6.

The chain combines TRBV27 with TRBJ2-3, with D possibly being TRBD1 (7 bases). The sequence was collected from an adult with an advanced solid tumor such as melanoma, head and neck, liver or kidney cancer. The sequencing used CD4+ or CD8+ T cells sorted from blood, collected in a trial of the OX40 agonist ivuxolimab. In DNA form, the CDR3 reads TGTGCCAGCACAGGGGGGAGCACAGATACGCAGTATTTT. Encoded protein: CASTGGSTDTQYF.